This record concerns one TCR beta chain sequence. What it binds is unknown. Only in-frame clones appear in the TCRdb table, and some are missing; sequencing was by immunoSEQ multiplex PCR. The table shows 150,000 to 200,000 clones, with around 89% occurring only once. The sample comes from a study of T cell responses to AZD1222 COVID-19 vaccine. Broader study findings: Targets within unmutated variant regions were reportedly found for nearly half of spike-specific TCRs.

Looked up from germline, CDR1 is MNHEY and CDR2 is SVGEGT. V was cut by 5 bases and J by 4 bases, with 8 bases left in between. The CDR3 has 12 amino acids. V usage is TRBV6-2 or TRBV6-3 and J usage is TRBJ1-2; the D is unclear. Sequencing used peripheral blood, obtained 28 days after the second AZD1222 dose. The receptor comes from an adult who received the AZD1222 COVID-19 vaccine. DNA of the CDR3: TGTGCCAGCAGTACGGAGGGCTATGGCTACACCTTC. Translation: CASSTEGYGYTF.